Each of the 26 T cell receptor beta chains below was sequenced from the same sample in a study of T cell changes during pregnancy in multiple sclerosis (dated by TCRdb to between 2018 and 2021). Receptor libraries were prepared by the immunoSEQ multiplex PCR assay. Entries here come from immuneACCESS through TCRdb and include only in-frame sequences with V and J called. Some clones fail to appear in such tables; in the studies checked, an unresolved V gene covers under half of the shortfall, and the cause of the remainder is unknown. In this sample the table shows fewer than 85,000 clones, about 94% of which occur a single time. The ten top clones hold 2.5% of the sample. The input for sequencing was peripheral blood, taken in the third trimester of pregnancy. The receptors derive from a female donor with multiple sclerosis, enrolled in a pregnancy study.

The CDR3 here is CASGKAGGSTDTQYF. The DNA for the CDR3 is TGTGCCAGCGGGAAGGCGGGGGGCAGCACAGATACGCAGTATTTT. The chain has TRBV7-9 and TRBJ2-3; 8 bases line up with TRBD2. Germline-derived CDR1 and CDR2 are SEHNR and FQNEAQ (reference sequence). There are 15 residues in the CDR3. The V segment lost 8 bases and the J segment 0 bases; nucleotides outside the gene matches: 7. The full variable domain, in which reference TRBV7-9 and TRBJ2-3 provide the parts outside the CDR3, is DTGVSQNPRHKITKRGQNVTFRCDPISEHNRLYWYRQTLGQGPEFLTYFQNEAQLEKSRLLSDRFSAERPKGSFSTLEIQRTEQGDSAMYLCASGKAGGSTDTQYFGPGTRLTVL.

The chain uses TRBV4-1 and TRBJ2-4; TRBD2 is a possible D gene (5 bases). The V end was cut by 4 bases, the J end by 5 bases, with 9 bases between. Germline assignment: CDR1 MGHRA and CDR2 YSYEKL. The CDR3 loop spans 13 amino acids. CDR3 residues: CASSPSQENIQYF. The CDR3 nucleotides are TGCGCCAGCAGCCCTAGCCAGGAAAACATTCAGTACTTC.

The chain is built from TRBV18 and TRBJ2-1, with 11 bases aligning to TRBD2. CDR3 size: 16 residues. Looked up from germline, CDR1 is KGHSH and CDR2 is LQKENI. V lost 8 bases to trimming and J lost 5 bases; unmatched junction nucleotides: 11. CDR3 sequence: CASARTSGRQNNEQFF. CDR3 nucleotide sequence: TGTGCCAGCGCCCGGACTAGCGGGCGTCAGAACAATGAGCAGTTCTTC.

V is TRBV5-5 and J is TRBJ2-7; maybe TRBD1 (6 bases). The CDR3 contains 14 residues. V lost 0 bases and J lost 1, with 8 bases in between. From germline, CDR1 is SGHKS and CDR2 YYEKEE (reference sequence). The CDR3 nucleotides are TGTGCCAGCAGCTTGGTTGGACAGTCCTACGAGCAGTACTTC. Translated: CASSLVGQSYEQYF.

As for this clone: At one end, the junction sequence differs from germline, possibly due to a read error. The chain recombines TRBV4-1 with TRBJ1-5; 9 positions agree with TRBD1. CDR3 length: 16 residues. The germline V gene has CDR1 MGHRA and CDR2 YSYEKL. The CDR3 spells CASRQVTGGPNQPQHF. The CDR3 nucleotides read TGCGCCAGCAGACAAGTGACAGGGGGGCCGAATCAGCCCCAGCATTTT.

This clone has a single count. The chain has TRBV10-3 and TRBJ2-3; weak D call: TRBD2 (5 bases). Germline-derived CDR1 and CDR2 are ENHRY and SYGVKD. V dropped 4 bases and J dropped 6 bases, with 11 bases sitting between them. This CDR3 comprises 13 residues. CDR3 nucleotide sequence: TGTGCCATCAGTGCGACTATTCAGGATACGCAGTATTTT. It yields the protein CAISATIQDTQYF.

The chain is built from TRBV4-1 and TRBJ2-5, with 7 bases lining up with TRBD2. The CDR3 has 15 amino acids. Germline V gene lookup returns CDR1 MGHRA and CDR2 YSYEKL. V was pared by 2 bases and J by 5 bases, with 8 bases of the junction left unmatched. CDR3 residues: CASSQLAGEGETQYF. In DNA form, the CDR3 reads TGCGCCAGCAGCCAACTAGCTGGGGAGGGGGAGACCCAGTACTTC.

The gene calls are TRBV7-9 and TRBJ1-2; D unclear. The V gene's germline CDR1 is SEHNR and CDR2 FQNEAQ (reference sequence). Trimming took 1 base from V and 1 from J, leaving 10 bases between them. The CDR3 totals 15 residues. The CDR3 region has the DNA TGTGCCAGCAGCTTAGAGCGATGGATTAACTATGGCTACACCTTC. Residues: CASSLERWINYGYTF.

The chain combines TRBV9 with TRBJ2-1; TRBD2 is a possible D gene (5 bases). CDR1 and CDR2 from the germline V gene are SGDLS and YYNGEE. This CDR3 has 15 residues. With 0 bases removed from V and 2 bases from J, the gap between germline ends came to 9 bases. The CDR3 sequence: CASSVGVGAYNEQFF. The CDR3 DNA follows: TGTGCCAGCAGCGTAGGGGTCGGGGCCTACAATGAGCAGTTCTTC.

The chain combines TRBV30 with TRBJ2-7, with 10 bases lining up with TRBD1. Germline V CDR1 and CDR2: GTSNPN, SVGIG (reference sequence). The CDR3 has 11 amino acids. This CDR3 reads CAGTGAYEQYF. The CDR3 nucleotides read TGTGCTGGGACAGGGGCCTACGAGCAGTACTTC.

The V and J genes are TRBV7-8 and TRBJ1-4; D is possibly TRBD1 (6 bases). This CDR3 has 16 residues. Between the trimmed V and J ends, which lost 5 bases and 0 bases, there was a span of 13 bases. The germline CDR1 and CDR2 sequences are SGHVS and FQNEAQ. CDR3 nucleotides: TGTGCCAGCAGCCCGACAGGAGACGCAACTAATGAAAAACTGTTTTTT. This encodes CASSPTGDATNEKLFF.

This sequence joins TRBV4-1 and TRBJ2-5; tentatively, D is TRBD1 (6 bases). Germline CDR1 MGHRA, CDR2 YSYEKL. Trimming removed 1 base from V and 5 bases from J, with 14 bases in between. The CDR3 totals 15 residues. The CDR3 reads CASSQGGLYGETQYF. CDR3 bases: TGCGCCAGCAGCCAAGGGGGGCTATATGGGGAGACCCAGTACTTC.

DNA for the CDR3: TGTGCCAGCTCTTCCCTAGCGGGGCTAGAGACCCAGTACTTC. This gives the protein CASSSLAGLETQYF. This chain uses TRBV18 with TRBJ2-5; 9 nucleotides match TRBD2. CDR1 and CDR2 (germline): KGHSH, LQKENI. The CDR3 contains 14 residues. The V segment lost 6 bases and the J segment 4 bases; nucleotides outside the gene matches: 6.

CDR3 nucleotide sequence: TGTGCCAGCAGCTTGGAAGGGCGGGGCCACAACTATGGCTACACCTTC. Its protein is CASSLEGRGHNYGYTF. The chain links TRBV5-4 to TRBJ1-2; possibly TRBD1 for D (5 bases). Germline V gene data show CDR1 as SGHNT and CDR2 as YYREEE (reference sequence). Trimming cost V 0 bases and J 2 bases, with 14 bases left between them. CDR3 length equals 16 residues.

This chain connects TRBV5-1 to TRBJ2-7, with D perhaps TRBD2 (5 bases). The CDR3 covers 13 residues. Trimming removed 2 bases from V and 7 bases from J, with 13 bases in between. CDR1 and CDR2 (germline): SGHRS, YFSETQ. CDR3 amino acids: CASSFASLGEQYF. The CDR3 DNA sequence: TGCGCCAGCAGCTTCGCTAGCCTGGGAGAGCAGTACTTC.

This sequence joins TRBV19 and TRBJ1-6, with 7 bases identical to TRBD1. V lost 6 bases to trimming and J lost 0 bases; unmatched junction nucleotides: 14. The CDR3 runs to 19 residues. The germline CDR1 and CDR2 sequences are LNHDA and SQIVND (reference sequence). The CDR3: CASSRRGQAPSSYNSPLHF. The CDR3 nucleotides are TGTGCCAGTAGCCGTCGAGGACAGGCCCCGAGCTCCTATAATTCACCCCTCCACTTT.

The chain carries TRBV2 and TRBJ1-4; TRBD1 matches 7 bases. The CDR3 is 16 amino acids. Trimming took 6 bases from V and 5 from J; bases not matched to a gene: 12. Germline CDR1 reads SNHLY; CDR2 reads FYNNEI. CDR3 loop: CASRRRQGQPNEKLFF. The CDR3 bases are TGTGCCAGCAGACGTAGACAGGGCCAGCCCAATGAAAAACTGTTTTTT. Drawing the rest from reference TRBV2 and TRBJ1-4, the complete variable domain is EPEVTQTPSHQVTQMGQEVILRCVPISNHLYFYWYRQILGQKVEFLVSFYNNEISEKSEIFDDQFSVERPDGSNFTLKIRSTKLEDSAMYFCASRRRQGQPNEKLFFGSGTQLSVL.

The chain employs TRBV27 and TRBJ1-2; D possibly corresponds to TRBD1 (5 bases). Per germline, CDR1 MNHEY and CDR2 SMNVEV (reference sequence). The CDR3 is made up of 16 amino acids. V lost 3 bases and J 6 bases, leaving 20 bases between the germline ends. The CDR3 spells CASSFWGGDPSNGYTF. DNA of the CDR3: TGTGCCAGCAGTTTTTGGGGAGGGGACCCCTCAAATGGCTACACCTTC.

V usage is TRBV4-2 and J usage is TRBJ1-2; D remains unclear. V lost 0 bases and J 3 bases, leaving 8 bases between the germline ends. The CDR3 length is 14 residues. Germline V CDR1 and CDR2: LGHNA, YNFKEQ. The chain's CDR3 is CASSQEAADYGYTF. In DNA, the CDR3 is TGTGCCAGCAGCCAAGAGGCGGCGGACTATGGCTACACCTTC.

This chain uses TRBV7-2 with TRBJ1-4; D ambiguous. V gave up 5 bases and J gave up 0 bases, with 7 bases separating them. Germline V gives CDR1 SGHTA, CDR2 FQGNSA. This CDR3 region has 14 residues. CDR3 DNA sequence: TGTGCCAGCAGCGCGCATACAACTAATGAAAAACTGTTTTTT. Translation gives CASSAHTTNEKLFF.

This clone has only one observation. This chain uses TRBV5-1 with TRBJ1-2, with D possibly being TRBD1 (5 bases). Trimming pared 5 bases from V and 0 bases from J, leaving 20 bases between. Germline V gene lookup returns CDR1 SGHRS and CDR2 YFSETQ. The CDR3 has 17 residues. The CDR3 loop is CASRMNPATASNYGYTF. The CDR3 coding sequence is TGCGCCAGCAGAATGAACCCAGCGACAGCCTCTAACTATGGCTACACCTTC. Together with reference TRBV5-1 and TRBJ1-2, the CDR3 gives the full variable domain: KAGVTQTPRYLIKTRGQQVTLSCSPISGHRSVSWYQQTPGQGLQFLFEYFSETQRNKGNFPGRFSGRQFSNSRSEMNVSTLELGDSALYLCASRMNPATASNYGYTFGSGTRLTVV.

The CDR3 spells CASMGGGFTGELFF. CDR3 DNA: TGTGCCAGTATGGGCGGGGGGTTCACCGGGGAGCTGTTTTTT. The gene calls are TRBV19 and TRBJ2-2; 8 nucleotides line up with TRBD2. The CDR3 has 14 residues. V shed 7 bases and J 4 bases; nucleotides not matched to a gene: 5. CDR1 and CDR2 from the germline V gene are LNHDA and SQIVND (reference sequence).

The J gene is TRBJ2-1, the V gene TRBV19; 7 positions match TRBD2. Germline V gene data show CDR1 as LNHDA and CDR2 as SQIVND (reference sequence). Trimming at V came to 6 bases and at J to 2 bases, leaving 4 bases not matched to a gene. The CDR3 has 14 amino acids. The CDR3 is CASSPGTTYNEQFF. The CDR3 region has the DNA TGTGCCAGTAGCCCCGGGACTACCTACAATGAGCAGTTCTTC.

This rearrangement joins TRBV10-1 to TRBJ2-5; a weak D match, TRBD2 (6 bases). There are 17 residues in the CDR3. In germline, CDR1 is WNHNN, CDR2 SYGVQD (reference sequence). Trimming cost V 0 bases and J 1 base, with 15 bases left between them. CDR3 protein: CASSESPPGVGQETQYF. For the CDR3, the DNA is TGCGCCAGCAGTGAGTCCCCCCCGGGGGTTGGCCAAGAGACCCAGTACTTC.

The chain couples TRBV19 to TRBJ1-2; no definite D call. Per germline, CDR1 LNHDA and CDR2 SQIVND (reference sequence). This CDR3 has 16 amino acids. Trimming removed 0 bases at V and 5 bases at J, with 16 bases between. For the CDR3, the DNA is TGTGCCAGTAGTATAGATGCGGAAGAGGGAATGTATGGCTACACCTTC. Residues: CASSIDAEEGMYGYTF.

The chain couples TRBV15 to TRBJ1-2, with D maybe TRBD1 (6 bases). This CDR3 comprises 16 residues. The V gene's germline CDR1 is LNHNV and CDR2 YYDKDF (reference sequence). The ends were cut back, 4 bases at V and 4 bases at J, with 19 bases in the middle. CDR3 in amino acids: CATSNEGQQGSYGYTF. CDR3 bases: TGTGCCACCAGCAATGAAGGACAGCAAGGCTCCTATGGCTACACCTTC.